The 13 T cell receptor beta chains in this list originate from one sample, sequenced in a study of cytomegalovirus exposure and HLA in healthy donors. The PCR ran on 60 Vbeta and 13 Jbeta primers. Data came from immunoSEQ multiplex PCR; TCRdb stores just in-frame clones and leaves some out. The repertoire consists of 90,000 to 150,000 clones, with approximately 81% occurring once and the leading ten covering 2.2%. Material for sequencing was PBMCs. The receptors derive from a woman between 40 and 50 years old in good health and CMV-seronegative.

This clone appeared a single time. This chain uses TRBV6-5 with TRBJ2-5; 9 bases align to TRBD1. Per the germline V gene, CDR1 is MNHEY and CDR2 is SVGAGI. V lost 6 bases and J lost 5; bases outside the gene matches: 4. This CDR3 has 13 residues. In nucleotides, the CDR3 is TGTGCCAGCAGACAGGGGGCACGGGAGACCCAGTACTTC. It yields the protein CASRQGARETQYF.

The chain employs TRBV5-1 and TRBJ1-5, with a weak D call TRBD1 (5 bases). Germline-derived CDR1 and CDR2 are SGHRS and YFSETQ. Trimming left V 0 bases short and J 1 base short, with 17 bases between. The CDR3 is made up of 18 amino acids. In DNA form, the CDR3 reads TGCGCCAGCAGCTTGGGGGGGGGTGGGGGGTACAGCAATCAGCCCCAGCATTTT. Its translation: CASSLGGGGGYSNQPQHF.

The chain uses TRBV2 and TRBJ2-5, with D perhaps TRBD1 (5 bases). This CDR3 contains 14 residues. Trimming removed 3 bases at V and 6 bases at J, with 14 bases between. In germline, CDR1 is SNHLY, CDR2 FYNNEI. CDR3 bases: TGTGCCAGCAGTGAGGGTGGTGGGGCGCAGACCCAGTACTTC. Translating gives CASSEGGGAQTQYF.

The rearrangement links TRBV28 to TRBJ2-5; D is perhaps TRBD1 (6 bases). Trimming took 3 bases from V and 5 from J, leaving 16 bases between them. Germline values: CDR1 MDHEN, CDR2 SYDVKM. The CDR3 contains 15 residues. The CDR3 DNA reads TGTGCCAGCAGTTTTGGACAGCGGTTATGGGAGACCCAGTACTTC. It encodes CASSFGQRLWETQYF.

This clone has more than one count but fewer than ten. CDR3 sequence reads: CASSGQLRETQYF. The CDR3 nucleotides are TGTGCCAGCAGTGGACAGTTGCGGGAGACCCAGTACTTC. The genes are TRBV6-1 and TRBJ2-5; D may be TRBD1 (5 bases). Trimming removed 4 bases at V and 5 bases at J, with 11 bases between. The CDR3 loop spans 13 amino acids. Germline assignment: CDR1 MNHNS and CDR2 SASEGT.

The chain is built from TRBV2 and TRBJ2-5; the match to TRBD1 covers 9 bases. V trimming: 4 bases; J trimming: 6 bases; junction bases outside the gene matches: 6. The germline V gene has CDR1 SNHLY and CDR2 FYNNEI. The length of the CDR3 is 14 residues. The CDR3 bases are TGTGCCAGCAGTGGCGGACAGGGGCTCCAGACCCAGTACTTC. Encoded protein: CASSGGQGLQTQYF.

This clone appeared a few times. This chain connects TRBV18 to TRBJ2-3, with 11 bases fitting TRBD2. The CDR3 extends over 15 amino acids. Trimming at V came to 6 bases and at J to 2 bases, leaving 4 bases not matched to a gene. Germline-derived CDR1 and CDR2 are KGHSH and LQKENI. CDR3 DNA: TGTGCCAGCTCGTCTAGCGGGGGGCCCACAGATACGCAGTATTTT. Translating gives CASSSSGGPTDTQYF.

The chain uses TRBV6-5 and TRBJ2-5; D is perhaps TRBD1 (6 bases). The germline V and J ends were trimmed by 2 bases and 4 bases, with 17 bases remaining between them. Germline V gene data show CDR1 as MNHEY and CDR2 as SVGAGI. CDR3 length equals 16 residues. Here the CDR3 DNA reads TGTGCCAGCAGTTACGGCACAGGGTCTTCGGGAGAGACCCAGTACTTC. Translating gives CASSYGTGSSGETQYF.

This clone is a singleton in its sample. The CDR3 DNA is TGTGCCAGCAGTTTAACTTCTGGAGTACCCAGCTCCTACGAGCAGTACTTC. It encodes CASSLTSGVPSSYEQYF. This chain uses TRBV27 with TRBJ2-7; D is undetermined. Germline CDR1 MNHEY, CDR2 SMNVEV (reference sequence). V was clipped by 2 bases and J by 0 bases, with 17 bases between them. The CDR3 is 17 residues long.

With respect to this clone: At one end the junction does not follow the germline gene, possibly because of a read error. Here the CDR3 DNA reads TGTGCCGGCAGCGGGGACAGAGGGGTGACTAATGAAAAACTGTTTTTT. Amino acids: CAGSGDRGVTNEKLFF. The gene calls are TRBV25-1 and TRBJ1-4; the match to TRBD1 covers 7 bases. This CDR3 is built from 16 residues. Per germline, CDR1 MGHDK and CDR2 SYGVNS.

In DNA form, the CDR3 reads TGTGCCAGTAGGGGACTAGCGGGAAACAATGAGCAGTTCTTC. Amino acid sequence: CASRGLAGNNEQFF. The chain is built from TRBV19 and TRBJ2-1; 13 nucleotides agree with TRBD2. CDR3 length equals 14 residues. The germline V gene encodes CDR1 LNHDA and CDR2 SQIVND (reference sequence). V shed 6 bases and J 5 bases; nucleotides not matched to a gene: 1. Together with reference TRBV19 and TRBJ2-1, the CDR3 gives the full variable domain: DGGITQSPKYLFRKEGQNVTLSCEQNLNHDAMYWYRQDPGQGLRLIYYSQIVNDFQKGDIAEGYSVSREKKESFPLTVTSAQKNPTAFYLCASRGLAGNNEQFFGPGTRLTVL.

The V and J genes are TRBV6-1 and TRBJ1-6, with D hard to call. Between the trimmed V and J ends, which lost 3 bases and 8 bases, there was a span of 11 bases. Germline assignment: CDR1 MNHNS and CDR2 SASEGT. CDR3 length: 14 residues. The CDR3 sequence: CASSDILRDSPLHF. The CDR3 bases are TGTGCCAGCAGTGATATACTTCGGGATTCACCCCTCCACTTT.

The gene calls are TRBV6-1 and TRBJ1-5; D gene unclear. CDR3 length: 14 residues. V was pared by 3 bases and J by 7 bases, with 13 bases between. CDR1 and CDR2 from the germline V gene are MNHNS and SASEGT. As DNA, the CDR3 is TGTGCCAGCAGTGATGCGGGGAGAGGACAGCCCCAGCATTTT. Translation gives CASSDAGRGQPQHF.